The 5 T cell receptor beta chains reported below all come from one sample, sequenced in a study of T cell responses to AZD1222 COVID-19 vaccine. Assay: immunoSEQ multiplex PCR; the TCRdb copy retains only in-frame clones and omits some. The sample gives approximately 150,000 clones, around 89% of which show up once; about 2.7% is in the top ten. The source material was peripheral blood, sampled on day 0 of AZD1222 vaccination. These receptors all stem from an adult in good health.

The gene calls are TRBV29-1 and TRBJ2-1; D perhaps matches TRBD1 (6 bases). Germline V gives CDR1 SQVTM, CDR2 ANQGSEA. V shed 6 bases and J shed 2 bases, with 14 bases lying between them. This CDR3 has 14 residues. The CDR3 sequence: CSVVGAVAYNEQFF. As DNA, the CDR3 is TGCAGCGTGGTGGGGGCGGTGGCCTACAATGAGCAGTTCTTC.

This clone was counted a few times. V usage is TRBV4-2 and J usage is TRBJ2-2; TRBD2 matches at 8 bases. Germline V gives CDR1 LGHNA, CDR2 YNFKEQ. This CDR3 has 16 residues. The ends lost 6 bases at V and 2 bases at J; junction bases unmatched: 8. CDR3 sequence reads: CASSPGTRSNTGELFF. CDR3 DNA sequence: TGTGCCAGCAGTCCCGGGACTAGGAGTAACACCGGGGAGCTGTTTTTT.

This clone was counted only a few times. The rearrangement joins TRBV7-3 to TRBJ2-2, with 10 bases lining up with TRBD2. Germline CDR1 and CDR2: SGHTA and FQGTGA. CDR3 length equals 16 residues. The J segment lost 4 bases and the V segment lost 5 bases, leaving 7 bases of the junction unmatched. The chain's CDR3 is CASSASGRAVTGELFF. CDR3 in DNA: TGTGCCAGCAGCGCGAGCGGGAGGGCCGTCACCGGGGAGCTGTTTTTT.

CDR3 coding DNA: TGTGCCAGCAGCTTGGGACAGGGCTACAATGAGCAGTTCTTC. As protein: CASSLGQGYNEQFF. The chain recombines TRBV5-6 with TRBJ2-1; 7 nucleotides align to TRBD1. This CDR3 has 14 residues. Per germline, CDR1 SGHDT and CDR2 YYEEEE. The ends lost 0 bases at V and 3 bases at J; junction bases unmatched: 0.

The V and J genes are TRBV6-6 and TRBJ1-1; the D is unclear. Trimming left V 0 bases short and J 1 base short, with 3 bases between. This CDR3 contains 13 residues. The germline V gene has CDR1 MNHNY and CDR2 SVGAGI (reference sequence). The CDR3 spells CASSYSRNTEAFF. The CDR3 nucleotides read TGTGCCAGCAGTTACTCACGGAACACTGAAGCTTTCTTT.